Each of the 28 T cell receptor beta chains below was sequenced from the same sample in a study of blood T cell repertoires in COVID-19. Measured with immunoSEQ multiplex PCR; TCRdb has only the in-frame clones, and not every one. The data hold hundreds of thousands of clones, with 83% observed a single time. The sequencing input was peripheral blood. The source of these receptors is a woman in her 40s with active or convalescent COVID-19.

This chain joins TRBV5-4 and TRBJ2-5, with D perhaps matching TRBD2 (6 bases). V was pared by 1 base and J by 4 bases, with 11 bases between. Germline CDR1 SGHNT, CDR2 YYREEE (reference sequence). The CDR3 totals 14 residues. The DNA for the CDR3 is TGTGCCAGCAGCTTGCGTCAGGGAGGAGAGACCCAGTACTTC. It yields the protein CASSLRQGGETQYF.

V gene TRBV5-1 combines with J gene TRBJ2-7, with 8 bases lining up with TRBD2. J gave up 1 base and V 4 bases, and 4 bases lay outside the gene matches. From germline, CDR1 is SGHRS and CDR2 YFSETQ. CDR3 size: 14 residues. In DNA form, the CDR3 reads TGCGCCAGCAGCCGTAGCGGGACGTCCTACGAGCAGTACTTC. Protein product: CASSRSGTSYEQYF.

DNA of the CDR3: TGTGCCAGCAGCTCCGGCAGGCTCCCCTTTCAGCCCCAGCATTTT. Amino acid sequence: CASSSGRLPFQPQHF. V usage is TRBV7-3 and J usage is TRBJ1-5; D uncertain. The CDR3 consists of 15 residues. Germline V gene lookup returns CDR1 SGHTA and CDR2 FQGTGA. Trimming took 4 bases from V and 6 from J, leaving 16 bases between them. The entire variable domain, with the rest obtained from reference TRBV7-3 and TRBJ1-5, is as follows: GAGVSQTPSNKVTEKGKYVELRCDPISGHTALYWYRQSLGQGPEFLIYFQGTGAADDSGLPNDRFFAVRPEGSVSTLKIQRTERGDSAVYLCASSSGRLPFQPQHFGDGTRLSIL.

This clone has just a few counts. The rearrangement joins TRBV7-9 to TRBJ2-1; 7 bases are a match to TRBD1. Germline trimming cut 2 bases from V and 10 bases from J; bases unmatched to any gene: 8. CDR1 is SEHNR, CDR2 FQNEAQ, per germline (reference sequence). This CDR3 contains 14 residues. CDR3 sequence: CASSLMRTGGEQFF. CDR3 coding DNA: TGTGCCAGCAGCTTAATGAGGACAGGCGGGGAGCAGTTCTTC.

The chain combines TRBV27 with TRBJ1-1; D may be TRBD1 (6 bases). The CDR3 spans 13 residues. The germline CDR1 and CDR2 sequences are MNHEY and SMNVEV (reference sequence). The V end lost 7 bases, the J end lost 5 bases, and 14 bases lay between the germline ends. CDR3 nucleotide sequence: TGTGCCAGCACCGAACAACAGGGAACTGAAGCTTTCTTT. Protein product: CASTEQQGTEAFF.

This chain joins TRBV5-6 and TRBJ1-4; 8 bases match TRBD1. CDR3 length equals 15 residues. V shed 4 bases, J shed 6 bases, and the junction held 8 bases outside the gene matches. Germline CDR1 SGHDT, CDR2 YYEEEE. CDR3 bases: TGTGCCAGCAGCGGCAGGGGGCGCCTGGATGAAAAACTGTTTTTT. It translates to CASSGRGRLDEKLFF.

CDR3 DNA sequence: TGTGCCAGCATTGGACTCAACTCCTACGAGCAGTACTTC. This encodes CASIGLNSYEQYF. The V call is TRBV6-5, the J call TRBJ2-7, with a weak D call TRBD2 (5 bases). This CDR3 spans 13 amino acids. Per the germline V gene, CDR1 is MNHEY and CDR2 is SVGAGI. V was pared by 7 bases and J by 0 bases, with 10 bases between.

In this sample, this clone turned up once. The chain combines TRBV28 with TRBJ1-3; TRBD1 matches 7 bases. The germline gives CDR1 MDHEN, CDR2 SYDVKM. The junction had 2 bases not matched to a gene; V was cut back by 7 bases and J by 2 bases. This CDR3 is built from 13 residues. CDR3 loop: CASIQGAGNTIYF. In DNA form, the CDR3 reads TGTGCCAGCATCCAGGGGGCTGGAAACACCATATATTTT.

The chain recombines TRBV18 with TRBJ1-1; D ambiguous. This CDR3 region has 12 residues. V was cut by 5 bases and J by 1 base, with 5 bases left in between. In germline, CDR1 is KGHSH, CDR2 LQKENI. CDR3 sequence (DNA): TGTGCCAGCTCAGGGCCGAACACTGAAGCTTTCTTT. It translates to CASSGPNTEAFF.

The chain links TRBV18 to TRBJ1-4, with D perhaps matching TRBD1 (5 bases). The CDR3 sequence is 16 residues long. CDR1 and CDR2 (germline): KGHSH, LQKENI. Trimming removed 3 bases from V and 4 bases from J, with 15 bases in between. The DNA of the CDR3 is TGTGCCAGCTCACCCCAGGGTCCCCAAAGTAATGAAAAACTGTTTTTT. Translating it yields CASSPQGPQSNEKLFF.

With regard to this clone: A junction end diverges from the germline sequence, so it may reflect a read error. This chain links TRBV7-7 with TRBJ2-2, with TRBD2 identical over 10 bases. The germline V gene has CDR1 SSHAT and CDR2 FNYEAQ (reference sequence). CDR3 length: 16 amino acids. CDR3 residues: CASSFLAGDNTGELFF. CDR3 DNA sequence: TGTGCTAGCAGCTTTCTAGCGGGAGATAACACCGGGGAGCTGTTTTTT. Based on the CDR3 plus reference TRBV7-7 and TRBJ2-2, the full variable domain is GAGVSQSPRYKVTKRGQDVTLRCDPISSHATLYWYQQALGQGPEFLTYFNYEAQPDKSGLPSDRFSAERPEGSISTLTIQRTEQRDSAMYRCASSFLAGDNTGELFFGEGSRLTVL.

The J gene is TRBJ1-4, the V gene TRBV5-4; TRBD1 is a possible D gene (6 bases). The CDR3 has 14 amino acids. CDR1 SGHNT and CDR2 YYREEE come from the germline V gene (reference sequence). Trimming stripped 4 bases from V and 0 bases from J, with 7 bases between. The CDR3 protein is CASSTGTTNEKLFF. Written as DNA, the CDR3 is TGTGCCAGCAGCACAGGGACAACTAATGAAAAACTGTTTTTT. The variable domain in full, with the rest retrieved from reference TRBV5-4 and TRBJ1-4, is ETGVTQSPTHLIKTRGQQVTLRCSSQSGHNTVSWYQQALGQGPQFIFQYYREEENGRGNFPPRFSGLQFPNYSSELNVNALELDDSALYLCASSTGTTNEKLFFGSGTQLSVL.

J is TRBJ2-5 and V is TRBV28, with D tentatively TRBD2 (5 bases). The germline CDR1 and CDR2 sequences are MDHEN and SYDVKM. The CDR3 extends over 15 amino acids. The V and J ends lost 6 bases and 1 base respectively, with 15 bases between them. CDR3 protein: CASSPRSAGQETQYF. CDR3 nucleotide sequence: TGTGCCAGCAGCCCCCGGTCGGCGGGCCAAGAGACCCAGTACTTC.

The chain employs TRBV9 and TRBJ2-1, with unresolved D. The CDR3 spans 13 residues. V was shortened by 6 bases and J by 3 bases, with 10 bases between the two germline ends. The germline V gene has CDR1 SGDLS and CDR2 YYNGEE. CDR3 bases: TGTGCCAGCAACAGACCATTCTACAATGAGCAGTTCTTC. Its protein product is CASNRPFYNEQFF.

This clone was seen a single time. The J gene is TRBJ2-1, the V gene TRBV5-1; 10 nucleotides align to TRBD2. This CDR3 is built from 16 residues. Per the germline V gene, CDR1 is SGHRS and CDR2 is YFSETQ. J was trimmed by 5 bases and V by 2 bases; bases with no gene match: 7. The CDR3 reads CASSLAGGNRDNEQFF. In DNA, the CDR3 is TGCGCCAGCAGCTTAGCGGGAGGGAATAGGGACAATGAGCAGTTCTTC.

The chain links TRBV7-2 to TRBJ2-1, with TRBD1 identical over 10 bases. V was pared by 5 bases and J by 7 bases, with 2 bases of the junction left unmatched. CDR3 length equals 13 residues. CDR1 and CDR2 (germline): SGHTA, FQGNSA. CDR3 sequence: CASSAGQGNEQFF. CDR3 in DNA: TGTGCCAGCAGCGCGGGACAGGGGAATGAGCAGTTCTTC.

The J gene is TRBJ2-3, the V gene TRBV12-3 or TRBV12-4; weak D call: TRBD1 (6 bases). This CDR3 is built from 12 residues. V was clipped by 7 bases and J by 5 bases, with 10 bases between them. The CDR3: CASNTGKDTQYF. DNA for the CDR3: TGTGCCAGCAACACAGGGAAAGATACGCAGTATTTT.

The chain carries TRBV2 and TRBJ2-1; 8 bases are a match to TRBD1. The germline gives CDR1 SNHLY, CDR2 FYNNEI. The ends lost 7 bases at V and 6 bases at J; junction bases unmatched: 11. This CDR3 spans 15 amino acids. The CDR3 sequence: CASTKPGQVFNEQFF. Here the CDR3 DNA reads TGTGCCAGCACCAAGCCGGGACAGGTTTTCAATGAGCAGTTCTTC.

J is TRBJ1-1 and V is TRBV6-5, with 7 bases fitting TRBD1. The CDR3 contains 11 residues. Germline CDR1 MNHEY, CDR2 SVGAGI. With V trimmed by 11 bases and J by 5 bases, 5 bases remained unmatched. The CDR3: CAGVQGTEAFF. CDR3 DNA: TGTGCCGGGGTACAGGGGACTGAAGCTTTCTTT.

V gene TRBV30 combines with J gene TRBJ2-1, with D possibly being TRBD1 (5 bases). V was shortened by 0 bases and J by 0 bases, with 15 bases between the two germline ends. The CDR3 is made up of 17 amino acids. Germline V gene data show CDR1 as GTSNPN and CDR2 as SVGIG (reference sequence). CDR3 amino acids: CAWSVFHRSSSYNEQFF. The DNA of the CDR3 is TGTGCCTGGAGTGTCTTTCACAGGAGTTCCTCCTACAATGAGCAGTTCTTC.

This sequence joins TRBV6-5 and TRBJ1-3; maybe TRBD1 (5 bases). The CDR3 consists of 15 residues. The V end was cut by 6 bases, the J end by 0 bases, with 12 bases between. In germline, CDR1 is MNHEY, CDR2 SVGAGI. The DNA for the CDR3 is TGTGCCAGCAGACAGGCCATTAACTCTGGAAACACCATATATTTT. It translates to CASRQAINSGNTIYF.

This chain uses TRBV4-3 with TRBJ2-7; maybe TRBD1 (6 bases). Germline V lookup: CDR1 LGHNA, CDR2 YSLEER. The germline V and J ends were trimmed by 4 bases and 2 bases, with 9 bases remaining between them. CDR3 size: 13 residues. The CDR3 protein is CASSRDRPYEQYF. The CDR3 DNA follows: TGCGCCAGCAGCCGAGACAGGCCCTACGAGCAGTACTTC.

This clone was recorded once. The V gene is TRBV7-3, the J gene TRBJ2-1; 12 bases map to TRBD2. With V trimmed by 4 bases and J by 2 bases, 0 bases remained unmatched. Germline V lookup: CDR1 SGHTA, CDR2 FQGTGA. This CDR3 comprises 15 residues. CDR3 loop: CASSWTSGTYNEQFF. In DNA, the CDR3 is TGTGCCAGCAGCTGGACTAGCGGGACCTACAATGAGCAGTTCTTC.

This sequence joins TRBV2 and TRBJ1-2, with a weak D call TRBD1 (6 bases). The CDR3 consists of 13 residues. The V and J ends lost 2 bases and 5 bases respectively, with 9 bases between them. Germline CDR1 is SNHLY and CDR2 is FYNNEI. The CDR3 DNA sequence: TGTGCCAGCAGTGAACAGGGGCGGTATGGCTACACCTTC. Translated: CASSEQGRYGYTF.

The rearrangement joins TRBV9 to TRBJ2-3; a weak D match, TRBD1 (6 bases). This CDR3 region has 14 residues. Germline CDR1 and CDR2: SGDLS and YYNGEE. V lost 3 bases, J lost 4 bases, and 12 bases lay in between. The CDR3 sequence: CASSATGTPDTQYF. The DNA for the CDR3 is TGTGCCAGCAGCGCTACCGGGACACCAGATACGCAGTATTTT.

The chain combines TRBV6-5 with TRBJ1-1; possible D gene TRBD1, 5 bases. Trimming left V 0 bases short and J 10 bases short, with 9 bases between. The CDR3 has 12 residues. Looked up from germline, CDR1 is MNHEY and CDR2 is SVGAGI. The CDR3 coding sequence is TGTGCCAGCAGTTACTCCGGGGGGAGAGCTTTCTTT. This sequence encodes CASSYSGGRAFF.

CDR3 region: CASSLGTGFRGYTF. Here the CDR3 DNA reads TGCGCCAGCAGCTTGGGCACAGGGTTTCGTGGCTACACCTTC. The V call is TRBV5-1, the J call TRBJ1-2; D might be TRBD1 (6 bases). Germline values: CDR1 SGHRS, CDR2 YFSETQ. This CDR3 contains 14 residues. Trimming stripped 0 bases from V and 7 bases from J, with 13 bases between.

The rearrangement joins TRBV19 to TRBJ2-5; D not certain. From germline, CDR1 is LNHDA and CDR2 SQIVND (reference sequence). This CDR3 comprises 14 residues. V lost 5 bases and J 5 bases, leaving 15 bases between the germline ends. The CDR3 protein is CASSPQLREETQYF. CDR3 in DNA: TGTGCCAGTAGTCCCCAACTACGCGAGGAGACCCAGTACTTC.